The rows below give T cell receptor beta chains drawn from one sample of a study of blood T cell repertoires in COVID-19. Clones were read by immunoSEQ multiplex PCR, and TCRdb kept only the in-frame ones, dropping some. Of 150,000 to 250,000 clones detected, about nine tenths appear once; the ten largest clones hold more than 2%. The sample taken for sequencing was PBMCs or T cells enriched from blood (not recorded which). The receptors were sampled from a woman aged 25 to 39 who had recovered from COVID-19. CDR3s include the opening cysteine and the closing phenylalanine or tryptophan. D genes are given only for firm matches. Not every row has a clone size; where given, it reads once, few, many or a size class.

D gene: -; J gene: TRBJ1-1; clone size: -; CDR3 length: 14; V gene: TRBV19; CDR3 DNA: TGTGCCAGTAAAAAACAGGGTGGGCTAACTGAAGCTTTCTTT; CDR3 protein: CASKKQGGLTEAFF
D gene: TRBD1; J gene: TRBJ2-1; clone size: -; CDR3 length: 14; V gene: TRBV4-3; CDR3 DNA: TGCGCCAGCAGCCAACAGGGGGCTTACAATGAGCAGTTCTTC; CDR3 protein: CASSQQGAYNEQFF
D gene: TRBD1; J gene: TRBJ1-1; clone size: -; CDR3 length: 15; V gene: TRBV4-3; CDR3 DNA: TGCGCCAGCAGCCAAGAGGGCAGGGGGAGCACTGAAGCTTTCTTT; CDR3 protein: CASSQEGRGSTEAFF
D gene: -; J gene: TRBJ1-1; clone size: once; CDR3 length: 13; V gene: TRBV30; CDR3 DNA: TGTGCCTGGAGTGTTCCTTTTGAGACTGAAGCTTTCTTT; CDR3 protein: CAWSVPFETEAFF
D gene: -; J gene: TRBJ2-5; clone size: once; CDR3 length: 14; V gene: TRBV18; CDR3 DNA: TGTGCCAGCTCACCTGGGGGCCACCTTGAGGGCCAGTACTTC; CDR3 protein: CASSPGGHLEGQYF
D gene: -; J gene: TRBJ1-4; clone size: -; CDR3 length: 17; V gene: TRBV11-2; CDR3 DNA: TGTGCCAGCAGCTTAGTAAGAGGCAGAAGCTATAATGAAAAACTGTTTTTT; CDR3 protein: CASSLVRGRSYNEKLFF
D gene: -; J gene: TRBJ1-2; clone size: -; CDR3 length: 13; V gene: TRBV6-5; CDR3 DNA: TGTGCCAGCAGAGATACGAAAGAGTATGGCTACACCTTC; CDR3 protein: CASRDTKEYGYTF
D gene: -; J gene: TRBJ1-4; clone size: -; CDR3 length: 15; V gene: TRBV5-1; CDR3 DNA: TGCGCCAGCCGGTTTGGGGTACAAGGAGGTGAAAAACTGTTTTTT; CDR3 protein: CASRFGVQGGEKLFF
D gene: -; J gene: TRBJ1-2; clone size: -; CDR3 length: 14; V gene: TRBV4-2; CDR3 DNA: TGTGCCGCACGATCGACCGGAGCTAACTATGGCTACACCTTC; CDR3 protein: CAARSTGANYGYTF
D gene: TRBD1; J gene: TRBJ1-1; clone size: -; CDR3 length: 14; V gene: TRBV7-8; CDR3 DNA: TGTGCCAGCAGCTTAGTTACAGGGGACACTGAAGCTTTCTTT; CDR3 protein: CASSLVTGDTEAFF
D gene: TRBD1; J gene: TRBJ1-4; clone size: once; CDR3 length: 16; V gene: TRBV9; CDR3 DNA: TGTGCCAGCAGCCCCATTACAGGGGGTGCTAATGAAAAACTGTTTTTT; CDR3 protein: CASSPITGGANEKLFF
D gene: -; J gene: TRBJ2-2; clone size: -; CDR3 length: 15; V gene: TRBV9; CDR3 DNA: TGTGCCAGCAGCGTTCCCGGAGGGAACACCGGGGAGCTGTTTTTT; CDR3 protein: CASSVPGGNTGELFF
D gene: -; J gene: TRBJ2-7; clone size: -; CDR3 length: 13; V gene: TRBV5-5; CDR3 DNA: TGTGCCAGCAGTAGTGGCCAGGGCCACGAGCAGTACTTC; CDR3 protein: CASSSGQGHEQYF
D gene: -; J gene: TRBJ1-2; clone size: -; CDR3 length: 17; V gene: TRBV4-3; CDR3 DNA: TGCGCCAGCAGCCAATCAACGGGACTCACGGTACAGGCTGGCTACACCTTC; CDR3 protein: CASSQSTGLTVQAGYTF
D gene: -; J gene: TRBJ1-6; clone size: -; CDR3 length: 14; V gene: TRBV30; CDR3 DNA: TGTGCCTGGAGCCCGGACGGGAGTATAAGAACCCTCCACTTT; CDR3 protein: CAWSPDGSIRTLHF
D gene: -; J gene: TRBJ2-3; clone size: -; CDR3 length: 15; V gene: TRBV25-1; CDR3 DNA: TGTGCCAGCAGTAAACCGGGGGTGGGCACAGATACGCAGTATTTT; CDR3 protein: CASSKPGVGTDTQYF
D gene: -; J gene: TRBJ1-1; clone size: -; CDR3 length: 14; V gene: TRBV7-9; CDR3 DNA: TGTGCCAGCATCCTCAAGGGAGTGAACACTGAAGCTTTCTTT; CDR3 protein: CASILKGVNTEAFF
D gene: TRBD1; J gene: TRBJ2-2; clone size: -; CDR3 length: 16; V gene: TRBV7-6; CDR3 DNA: TGTGCCAGCAGCTTTACAGGGGGCATTAATTCCGGGGAGCTGTTTTTT; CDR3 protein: CASSFTGGINSGELFF
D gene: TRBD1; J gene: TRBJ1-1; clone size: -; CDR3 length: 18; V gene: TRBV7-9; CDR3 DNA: TGTGCCAGCAGCCGGATTACCGGACAGGGAGAAGTGGGAACTGAAGCTTTCTTT; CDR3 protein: CASSRITGQGEVGTEAFF
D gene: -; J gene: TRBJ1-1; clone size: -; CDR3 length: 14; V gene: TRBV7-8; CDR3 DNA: TGTGCCAGCAGCTTCCTTCAGGGGAACACTGAAGCTTTCTTT; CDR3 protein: CASSFLQGNTEAFF
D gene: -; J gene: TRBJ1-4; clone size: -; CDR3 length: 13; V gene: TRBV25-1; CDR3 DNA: TGTGCCAGCACTCAATCGGGAGAAGTAAAACTGTTTTTT; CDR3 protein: CASTQSGEVKLFF
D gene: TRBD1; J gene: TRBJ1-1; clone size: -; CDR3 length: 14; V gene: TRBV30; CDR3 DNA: TGTGCCTGGAGCATAGGGACAGGGAACACTGAAGCTTTCTTT; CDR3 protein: CAWSIGTGNTEAFF
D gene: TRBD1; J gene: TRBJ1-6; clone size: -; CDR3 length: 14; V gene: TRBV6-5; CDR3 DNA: TGTGCCAGCGGCCCCGGGACAGATAATTCACCCCTCCACTTT; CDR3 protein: CASGPGTDNSPLHF
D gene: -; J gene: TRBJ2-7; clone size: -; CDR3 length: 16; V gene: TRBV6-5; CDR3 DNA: TGTGCCAGCAGTTACAACAGAGAACTGGGCTCCTACGAGCAGTACTTC; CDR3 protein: CASSYNRELGSYEQYF
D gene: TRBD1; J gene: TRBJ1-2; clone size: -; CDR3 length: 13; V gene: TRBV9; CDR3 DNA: TGTGCCAGCAGCGTGGACAGGAGCTATGGCTACACCTTC; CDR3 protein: CASSVDRSYGYTF
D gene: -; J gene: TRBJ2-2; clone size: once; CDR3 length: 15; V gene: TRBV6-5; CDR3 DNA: TGTGCCAGCAGTTACGACTACTGGGGTAGGGGGGAGCTGTTTTTT; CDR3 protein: CASSYDYWGRGELFF
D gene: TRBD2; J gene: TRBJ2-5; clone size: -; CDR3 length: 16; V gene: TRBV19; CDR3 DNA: TGTGCCACCGGGACTACCCTGAGGGTGGGTGAGGAGACCCAGTACTTC; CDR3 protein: CATGTTLRVGEETQYF
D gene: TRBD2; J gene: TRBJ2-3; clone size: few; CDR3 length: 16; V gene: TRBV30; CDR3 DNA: TGTGCCTGGACTAGCGGGAGCGAGTGGAGCACAGATACGCAGTATTTT; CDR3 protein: CAWTSGSEWSTDTQYF
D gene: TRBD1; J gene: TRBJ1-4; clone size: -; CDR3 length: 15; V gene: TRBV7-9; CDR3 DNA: TGTGCCAGCAGCCTTTCCGGGACAGGTTTTGAAAAACTGTTTTTT; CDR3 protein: CASSLSGTGFEKLFF
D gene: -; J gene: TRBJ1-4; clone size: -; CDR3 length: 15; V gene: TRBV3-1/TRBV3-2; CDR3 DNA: TGTGCCAGCAGCCCTATGGTGGGGAGTAATGAAAAACTGTTTTTT; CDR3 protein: CASSPMVGSNEKLFF
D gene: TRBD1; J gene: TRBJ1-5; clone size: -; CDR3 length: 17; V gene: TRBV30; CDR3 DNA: TGTGCCTGGCCCCCTCCGACAGGGATTCTAGTCTATCAGCCCCAGCATTTT; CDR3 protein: CAWPPPTGILVYQPQHF
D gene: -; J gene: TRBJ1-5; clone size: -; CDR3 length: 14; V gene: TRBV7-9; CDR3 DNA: TGTGCCAGCAGCTTAGGACAGAGTAATCAGCCCCAGCATTTT; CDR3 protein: CASSLGQSNQPQHF
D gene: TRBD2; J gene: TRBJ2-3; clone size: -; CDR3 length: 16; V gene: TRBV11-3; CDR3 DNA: TGTGCCAGCAGCTTAGGGACTAGCGGCAGAGCAGATACGCAGTATTTT; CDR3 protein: CASSLGTSGRADTQYF
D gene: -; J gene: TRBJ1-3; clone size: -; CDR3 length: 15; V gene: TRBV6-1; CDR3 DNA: TGTGCCAGCAGTGAATCGCCGAGCTCTGGAAACACCATATATTTT; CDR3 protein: CASSESPSSGNTIYF
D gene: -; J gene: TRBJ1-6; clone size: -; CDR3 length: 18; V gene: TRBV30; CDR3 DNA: TGTGCCTGGAGTGTATGGTTCGGGGAAGGATCCTATAATTCACCCCTCCACTTT; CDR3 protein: CAWSVWFGEGSYNSPLHF
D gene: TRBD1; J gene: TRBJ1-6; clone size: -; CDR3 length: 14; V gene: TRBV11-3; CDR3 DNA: TGTGCCAGCAGCTTAGGGGGGGACAGGAACACCCTCCACTTT; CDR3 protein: CASSLGGDRNTLHF
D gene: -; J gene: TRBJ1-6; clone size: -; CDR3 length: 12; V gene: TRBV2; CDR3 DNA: TGTGCCAGCAGTGTCTCGGTCTCACCCCTCCACTTT; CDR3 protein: CASSVSVSPLHF
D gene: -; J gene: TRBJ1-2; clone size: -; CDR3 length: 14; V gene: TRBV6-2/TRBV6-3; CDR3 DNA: TGTGCCAGCAGTTACTCACGGACAGCTAATGGCTACACCTTC; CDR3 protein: CASSYSRTANGYTF
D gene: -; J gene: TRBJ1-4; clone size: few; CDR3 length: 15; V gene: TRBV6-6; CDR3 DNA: TGTGCCAGCAGTCACTCCGATACTGAGGAGGAAAAACTGTTTTTT; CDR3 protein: CASSHSDTEEEKLFF
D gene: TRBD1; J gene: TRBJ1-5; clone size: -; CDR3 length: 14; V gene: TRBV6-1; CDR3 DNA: TGTGCCAGCAGTTCGGGACAGTTCCAGAAGCCCCAGCATTTT; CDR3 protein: CASSSGQFQKPQHF
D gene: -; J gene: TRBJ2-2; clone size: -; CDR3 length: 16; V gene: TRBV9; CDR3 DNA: TGTGCCAGCAGCGGGGGGGACTCAACGAACACCGGGGAGCTGTTTTTT; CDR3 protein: CASSGGDSTNTGELFF
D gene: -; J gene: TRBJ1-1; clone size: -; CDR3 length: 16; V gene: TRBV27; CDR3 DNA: TGTGCCAGCAGTTTATCGGGGGGGTCCATGAACACTGAAGCTTTCTTT; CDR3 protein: CASSLSGGSMNTEAFF
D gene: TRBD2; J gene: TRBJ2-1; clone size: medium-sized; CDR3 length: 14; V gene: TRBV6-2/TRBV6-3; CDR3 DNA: TGTGCCAGCAGTCTAGCGGGAGGGCCCAATGAGCAGTTCTTC; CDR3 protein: CASSLAGGPNEQFF
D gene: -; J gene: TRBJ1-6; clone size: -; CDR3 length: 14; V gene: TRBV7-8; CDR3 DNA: TGTGCCAGCAGCTTAGAGATCGAGTTTTCACCCCTCCACTTT; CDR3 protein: CASSLEIEFSPLHF
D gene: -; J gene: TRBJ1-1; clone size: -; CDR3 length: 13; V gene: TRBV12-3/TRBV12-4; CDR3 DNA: TGTGCCAGCAGCCCGAGCATTCTCACTGAAGCTTTCTTT; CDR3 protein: CASSPSILTEAFF
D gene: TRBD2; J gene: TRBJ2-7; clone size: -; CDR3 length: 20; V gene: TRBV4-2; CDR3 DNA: TGTGCCAGCAGCCAAGAGTCGACTAGCGGGTTAGGTCTCGTCTCCTACGAGCAGTACTTC; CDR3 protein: CASSQESTSGLGLVSYEQYF
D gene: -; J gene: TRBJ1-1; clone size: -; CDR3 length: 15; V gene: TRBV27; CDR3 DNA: TGTGCCAGCAGTCCGATGACAGCGAAGAACACTGAAGCTTTCTTT; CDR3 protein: CASSPMTAKNTEAFF
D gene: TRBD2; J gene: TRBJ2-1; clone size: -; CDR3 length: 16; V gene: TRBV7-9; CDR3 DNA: TGTGCCAGCAGCTCCCAGGGACTAGCGGGAGTCAATGAGCAGTTCTTC; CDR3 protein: CASSSQGLAGVNEQFF
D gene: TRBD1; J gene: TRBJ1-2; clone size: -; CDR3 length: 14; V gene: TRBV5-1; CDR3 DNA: TGCGCCAGCAGCGCGGGGACAGGGAGGTATGGCTACACCTTC; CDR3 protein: CASSAGTGRYGYTF
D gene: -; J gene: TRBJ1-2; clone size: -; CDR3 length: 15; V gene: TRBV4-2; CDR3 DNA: TGTGCCAGCAGCCCCTCTCCAGACAGGTTATATGGCTACACCTTC; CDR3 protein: CASSPSPDRLYGYTF
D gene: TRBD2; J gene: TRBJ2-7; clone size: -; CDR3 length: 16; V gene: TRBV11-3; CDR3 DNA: TGTGCCAGCAGCTTAGGGTCTAGCGGGGTGAGTTACGAGCAGTACTTC; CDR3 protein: CASSLGSSGVSYEQYF